The 25 T cell receptor beta chains below come from one sample, sequenced in a study of blood T cell repertoires in COVID-19. Sequencing used immunoSEQ multiplex PCR; TCRdb keeps in-frame clones, though not all of them. Of 150,000 to 200,000 clones listed, 70% to 90% were seen once; the top ten hold about 10%. The sequenced sample was peripheral blood. These TCRs come from a woman in her sixties with COVID-19, enrolled during active disease.

V gene TRBV13 combines with J gene TRBJ1-1; no reliable D call. The CDR3 consists of 14 residues. V lost 4 bases, J lost 1 base, and 10 bases lay in between. The germline V gene has CDR1 PRHDT and CDR2 FYEKMQ (reference sequence). CDR3 region: CASSSHRENTEAFF. The CDR3 coding sequence is TGTGCCAGCAGCTCACACCGGGAGAACACTGAAGCTTTCTTT.

The chain employs TRBV4-3 and TRBJ2-3; tentatively, D is TRBD2 (7 bases). This CDR3 spans 17 amino acids. The germline V and J ends were trimmed by 0 bases and 3 bases, with 16 bases remaining between them. Germline CDR1 reads LGHNA; CDR2 reads YSLEER. CDR3 region: CASSQDNGGGRTDTQYF. The CDR3 region has the DNA TGCGCCAGCAGCCAAGATAACGGCGGGGGCAGAACAGATACGCAGTATTTT.

This clone appeared a single time. The rearrangement uses TRBV6-2 or TRBV6-3 and TRBJ2-7, with D perhaps matching TRBD1 (5 bases). Trimming stripped 0 bases from V and 3 bases from J, with 15 bases between. Germline loops: CDR1 MNHEY, CDR2 SVGEGT. The CDR3 consists of 16 residues. Written as DNA, the CDR3 is TGTGCCAGCAGTTACTCTTCTGGGGCCGTCGTCTACGAGCAGTACTTC. Translating gives CASSYSSGAVVYEQYF.

The chain joins TRBV6-5 to TRBJ2-3; 8 bases line up with TRBD2. CDR3 length equals 15 residues. V shed 6 bases, J shed 4 bases, and the junction held 9 bases outside the gene matches. The germline CDR1 and CDR2 sequences are MNHEY and SVGAGI. The CDR3 sequence is CASSPGTRSSDTQYF. The CDR3 bases are TGTGCCAGCAGCCCCGGGACTAGAAGTTCAGATACGCAGTATTTT.

The chain is built from TRBV7-9 and TRBJ2-7; D unclear. CDR3 length equals 14 residues. V lost 3 bases, J lost 3 bases, and 12 bases lay in between. From germline, CDR1 is SEHNR and CDR2 FQNEAQ (reference sequence). This chain's CDR3 is CASSFGRSYYEQYF. CDR3 nucleotide sequence: TGTGCCAGCAGCTTTGGGCGATCCTACTACGAGCAGTACTTC.

The genes are TRBV18 and TRBJ2-1; 7 nucleotides agree with TRBD2. Trimming at V came to 3 bases and at J to 3 bases, leaving 5 bases not matched to a gene. Per germline, CDR1 KGHSH and CDR2 LQKENI. The CDR3 is made up of 15 amino acids. The CDR3 spells CASSPASGNYNEQFF. In nucleotides, the CDR3 is TGTGCCAGCTCACCCGCTAGCGGAAACTACAATGAGCAGTTCTTC.

A few counts support this clone. The V gene is TRBV30, the J gene TRBJ1-6, with D tentatively TRBD1 (5 bases). Trimming stripped 1 base from V and 8 bases from J, with 9 bases between. Germline loops: CDR1 GTSNPN, CDR2 SVGIG (reference sequence). The CDR3 consists of 13 residues. DNA for the CDR3: TGTGCCTGGAGTGCGGGGGTTGATTCACCCCTCCACTTT. It encodes CAWSAGVDSPLHF.

The gene calls are TRBV6-5 and TRBJ2-5; 7 bases agree with TRBD1. There are 15 residues in the CDR3. CDR1 is MNHEY and CDR2 is SVGAGI in the germline V gene. Germline trimming cut 5 bases from V and 5 bases from J; bases unmatched to any gene: 11. The CDR3 sequence: CASSNPGQLQETQYF. The DNA of the CDR3 is TGTGCCAGCAGTAACCCGGGACAGTTGCAGGAGACCCAGTACTTC.

This chain links TRBV4-2 with TRBJ1-2; a weak D match, TRBD1 (6 bases). Germline V lookup: CDR1 LGHNA, CDR2 YNFKEQ. The CDR3 runs 17 residues. V was shortened by 1 base and J by 3 bases, with 18 bases between the two germline ends. CDR3 loop: CASSQGIPVDSDYGYTF. CDR3 bases: TGTGCCAGCAGCCAAGGGATCCCGGTGGACAGCGACTATGGCTACACCTTC.

The CDR3 reads CASSTSTGAEQYF. The CDR3 DNA reads TGTGCCAGCAGCACATCTACAGGGGCCGAGCAGTACTTC. The chain employs TRBV7-9 and TRBJ2-7; 7 nucleotides agree with TRBD1. The CDR3 length is 13 residues. J was trimmed by 6 bases and V by 5 bases; bases with no gene match: 7. CDR1 is SEHNR, CDR2 FQNEAQ, per germline (reference sequence).

This clone is a singleton in its sample. Other DNA sequences from this sample encode an identical CDR3 as well. The chain joins TRBV2 to TRBJ1-5, with 7 nucleotides matching TRBD1. Germline values: CDR1 SNHLY, CDR2 FYNNEI. CDR3 length: 13 residues. V dropped 6 bases and J dropped 2; count of bases not matched to a gene: 1. CDR3 residues: CASSDRGNQPQHF. CDR3 bases: TGTGCCAGCAGCGACAGGGGCAATCAGCCCCAGCATTTT.

This clone turned up a few times. The chain has TRBV11-2 and TRBJ2-7; D may be TRBD2 (5 bases). V shed 8 bases and J shed 1 base, with 12 bases lying between them. Germline loops: CDR1 SGHAT, CDR2 FQNNGV. This CDR3 is 13 amino acids long. DNA for the CDR3: TGTGCCAGCCGGGTCGGGGTTTCCTACGAGCAGTACTTC. This translates into CASRVGVSYEQYF.

The chain uses TRBV11-3 and TRBJ2-3; D is possibly TRBD2 (5 bases). V was shortened by 5 bases and J by 1 base, with 10 bases between the two germline ends. Germline CDR1 is SGHNT and CDR2 is YENEEA. CDR3 size: 14 residues. The CDR3 region is CASSRTRRTDTQYF. CDR3 nucleotide sequence: TGTGCCAGCAGCCGGACTCGCCGCACAGATACGCAGTATTTT.

This sequence joins TRBV11-2 and TRBJ2-1, with 7 bases that match TRBD1. V trimming: 0 bases; J trimming: 6 bases; junction bases outside the gene matches: 11. This CDR3 contains 17 residues. Looked up from germline, CDR1 is SGHAT and CDR2 is FQNNGV. In nucleotides, the CDR3 is TGTGCCAGCAGCTTAGAAGTTGGGCAGGGGGTGGGCAATGAGCAGTTCTTC. Amino acids: CASSLEVGQGVGNEQFF.

The genes are TRBV5-4 and TRBJ2-1; no clear D gene. Trimming removed 4 bases at V and 7 bases at J, with 12 bases between. Germline-derived CDR1 and CDR2 are SGHNT and YYREEE (reference sequence). The CDR3 is 13 residues long. CDR3 region: CASSRPTSNEQFF. The CDR3 nucleotides read TGTGCCAGCAGCCGACCGACTTCAAATGAGCAGTTCTTC.

This clone appeared once. The chain recombines TRBV9 with TRBJ2-7; D gene ambiguous. The CDR3 is made up of 16 amino acids. Germline V lookup: CDR1 SGDLS, CDR2 YYNGEE. The germline V and J ends were trimmed by 0 bases and 0 bases, with 13 bases remaining between them. CDR3 loop: CASSVDSSAFSYEQYF. CDR3 nucleotide sequence: TGTGCCAGCAGCGTAGATTCCAGCGCTTTCTCCTACGAGCAGTACTTC.

The chain employs TRBV4-2 and TRBJ2-1, with 16 bases matching TRBD2. CDR1 and CDR2 (germline): LGHNA, YNFKEQ. There are 22 residues in the CDR3. V lost 4 bases and J lost 0; bases outside the gene matches: 15. The CDR3 region is CASSRIRTPGLAGGSSYNEQFF. CDR3 in DNA: TGTGCCAGCAGCCGCATTAGGACACCGGGACTAGCGGGAGGGAGCTCCTACAATGAGCAGTTCTTC.

The chain employs TRBV4-3 and TRBJ1-1; D is uncertain. With 1 base removed from V and 0 bases from J, the gap between germline ends came to 12 bases. There are 16 residues in the CDR3. The germline CDR1 and CDR2 sequences are LGHNA and YSLEER. In nucleotides, the CDR3 is TGCGCCAGCAGCCAAGTATGGCGGCGATTGAACACTGAAGCTTTCTTT. This codes for CASSQVWRRLNTEAFF.

V and J are TRBV9 and TRBJ2-2; D is possibly TRBD1 (5 bases). Germline V gene sequence: CDR1 SGDLS, CDR2 YYNGEE. This CDR3 contains 15 residues. Trimming shortened V by 3 bases and J by 4 bases, and 13 bases separated the two germline ends. CDR3 protein: CASSAQARSTGELFF. CDR3 nucleotides: TGTGCCAGCAGCGCACAGGCCCGTAGCACCGGGGAGCTGTTTTTT.

V usage is TRBV5-1 and J usage is TRBJ2-7, with TRBD2 identical over 8 bases. The CDR3 runs to 16 residues. Germline V gene data show CDR1 as SGHRS and CDR2 as YFSETQ. The J segment lost 5 bases and the V segment lost 0 bases, leaving 10 bases of the junction unmatched. CDR3 region: CASSLAGSGSPNEQYF. The CDR3 DNA reads as TGCGCCAGCAGCTTGGCCGGGAGCGGGAGTCCCAACGAGCAGTACTTC.

The CDR3 is CASSPGVSGNTIYF. CDR3 DNA: TGTGCCAGCAGCCCAGGGGTGTCTGGAAACACCATATATTTT. The chain is built from TRBV7-2 and TRBJ1-3, with D maybe TRBD1 (6 bases). Looked up from germline, CDR1 is SGHTA and CDR2 is FQGNSA. This CDR3 is 14 amino acids long. V was clipped by 5 bases and J by 1 base, with 9 bases between them.

This chain connects TRBV5-6 to TRBJ2-7; TRBD2 matches at 11 bases. Germline V lookup: CDR1 SGHDT, CDR2 YYEEEE. The CDR3 consists of 15 residues. V gave up 4 bases and J gave up 3 bases; unmatched junction bases: 6. The CDR3 bases are TGTGCCAGCAGCCGGGGACTAGCGGAAGTCTACGAGCAGTACTTC. Translated: CASSRGLAEVYEQYF.

The table lists this clone with a count of one. The chain is built from TRBV6-1 and TRBJ2-7; no reliable D call. Germline CDR1 reads MNHNS; CDR2 reads SASEGT. With 2 bases removed from V and 2 bases from J, the gap between germline ends came to 4 bases. CDR3 length: 12 amino acids. For the CDR3, the DNA is TGTGCCAGCAGTGAATGGCCCTACGAGCAGTACTTC. It encodes CASSEWPYEQYF.

This clone was found a few times. This sequence joins TRBV12-5 and TRBJ1-1; D is uncertain. Germline CDR1 LGHNT, CDR2 FRNRAP. Trimming stripped 2 bases from V and 11 bases from J, with 9 bases between. The CDR3 spans 11 residues. The CDR3 DNA sequence: TGTGCTAGTGGTTTGCCTTCCGGGGCTTTCTTT. Amino acids: CASGLPSGAFF.

This chain uses TRBV27 with TRBJ1-2; 9 nucleotides agree with TRBD1. Germline values: CDR1 MNHEY, CDR2 SMNVEV (reference sequence). This CDR3 is built from 14 residues. Trimming removed 6 bases from V and 4 bases from J; junction bases left unmatched: 6. CDR3 coding DNA: TGTGCCAGCAGCCCCGGGACAGGGATCTATGGCTACACCTTC. As protein: CASSPGTGIYGYTF.